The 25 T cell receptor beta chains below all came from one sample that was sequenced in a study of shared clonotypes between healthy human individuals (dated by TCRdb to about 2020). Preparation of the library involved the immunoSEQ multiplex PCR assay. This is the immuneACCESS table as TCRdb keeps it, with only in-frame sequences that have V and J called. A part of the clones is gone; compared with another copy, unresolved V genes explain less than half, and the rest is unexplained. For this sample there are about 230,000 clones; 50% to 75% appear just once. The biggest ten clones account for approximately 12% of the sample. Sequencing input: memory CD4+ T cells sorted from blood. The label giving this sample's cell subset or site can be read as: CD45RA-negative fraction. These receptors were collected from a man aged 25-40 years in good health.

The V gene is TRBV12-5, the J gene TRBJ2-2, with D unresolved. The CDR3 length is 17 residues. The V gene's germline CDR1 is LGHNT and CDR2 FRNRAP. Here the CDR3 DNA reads TGTGCCCCATCGATCCTTCCCCGGGCGGTCACCGCCGGGGAGCTGTTTTTT. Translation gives CAPSILPRAVTAGELFF.

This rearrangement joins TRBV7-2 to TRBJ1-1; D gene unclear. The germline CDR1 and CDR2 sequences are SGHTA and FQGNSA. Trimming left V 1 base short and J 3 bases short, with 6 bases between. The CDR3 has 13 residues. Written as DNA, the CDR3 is TGTGCCAGCAGCTTAGTCCAGTACACTGAAGCTTTCTTT. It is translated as CASSLVQYTEAFF.

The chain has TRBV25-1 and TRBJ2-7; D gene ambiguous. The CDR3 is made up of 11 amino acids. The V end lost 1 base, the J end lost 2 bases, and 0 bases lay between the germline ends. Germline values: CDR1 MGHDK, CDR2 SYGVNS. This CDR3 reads CASSESYEQYF. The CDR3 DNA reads TGTGCCAGCAGTGAATCCTACGAGCAGTACTTC.

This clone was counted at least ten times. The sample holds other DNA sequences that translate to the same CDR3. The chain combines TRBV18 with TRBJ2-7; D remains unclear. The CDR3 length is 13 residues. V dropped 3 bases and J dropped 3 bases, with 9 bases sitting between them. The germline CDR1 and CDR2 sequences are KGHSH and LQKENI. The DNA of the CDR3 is TGTGCCAGCTCACCCACGGCAGACTACGAGCAGTACTTC. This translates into CASSPTADYEQYF.

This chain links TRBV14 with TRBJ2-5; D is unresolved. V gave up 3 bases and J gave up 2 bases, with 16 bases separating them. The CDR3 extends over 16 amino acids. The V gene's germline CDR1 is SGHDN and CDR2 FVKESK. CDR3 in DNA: TGTGCCAGCAGCCAGGGAATGCAGCTAATACAAGAGACCCAGTACTTC. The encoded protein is CASSQGMQLIQETQYF. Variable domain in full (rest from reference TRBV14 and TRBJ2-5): EAGVTQFPSHSVIEKGQTVTLRCDPISGHDNLYWYRRVMGKEIKFLLHFVKESKQDESGMPNNRFLAERTGGTYSTLKVQPAELEDSGVYFCASSQGMQLIQETQYFGPGTRLLVL.

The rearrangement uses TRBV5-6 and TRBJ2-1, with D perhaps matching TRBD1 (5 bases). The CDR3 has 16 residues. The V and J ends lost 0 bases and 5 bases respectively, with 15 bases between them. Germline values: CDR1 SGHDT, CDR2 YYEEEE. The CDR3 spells CASSLGVRVSDNEQFF. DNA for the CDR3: TGTGCCAGCAGCTTGGGTGTCAGGGTTTCGGACAATGAGCAGTTCTTC. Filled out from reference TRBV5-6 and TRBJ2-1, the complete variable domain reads DAGVTQSPTHLIKTRGQQVTLRCSPKSGHDTVSWYQQALGQGPQFIFQYYEEEERQRGNFPDRFSGHQFPNYSSELNVNALLLGDSALYLCASSLGVRVSDNEQFFGPGTRLTVL.

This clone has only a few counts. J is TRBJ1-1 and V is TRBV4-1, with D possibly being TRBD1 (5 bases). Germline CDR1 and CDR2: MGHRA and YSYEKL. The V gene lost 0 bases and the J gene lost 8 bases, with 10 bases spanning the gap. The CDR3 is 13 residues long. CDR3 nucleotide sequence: TGCGCCAGCAGCCAAGAAGGGGTATTGGAAGCTTTCTTT. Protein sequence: CASSQEGVLEAFF.

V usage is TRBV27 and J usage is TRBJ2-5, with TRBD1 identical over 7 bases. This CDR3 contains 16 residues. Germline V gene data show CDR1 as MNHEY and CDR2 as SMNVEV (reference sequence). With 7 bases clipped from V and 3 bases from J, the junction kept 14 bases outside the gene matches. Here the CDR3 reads CASKHSGTAREETQYF. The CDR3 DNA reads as TGTGCCAGCAAACATTCAGGGACAGCAAGGGAAGAGACCCAGTACTTC.

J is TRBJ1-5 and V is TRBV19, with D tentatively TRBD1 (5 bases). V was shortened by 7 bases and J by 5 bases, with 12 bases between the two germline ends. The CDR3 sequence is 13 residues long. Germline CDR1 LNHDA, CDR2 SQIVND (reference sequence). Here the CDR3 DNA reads TGTGCCAGTATGACAGACAGCCATCAGCCCCAGCATTTT. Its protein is CASMTDSHQPQHF.

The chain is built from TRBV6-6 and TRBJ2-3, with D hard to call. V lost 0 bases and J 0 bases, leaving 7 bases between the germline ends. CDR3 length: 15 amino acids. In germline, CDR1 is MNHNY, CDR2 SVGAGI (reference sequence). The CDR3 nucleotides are TGTGCCAGCAGTTACTCGGCGGTTAGCACAGATACGCAGTATTTT. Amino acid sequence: CASSYSAVSTDTQYF.

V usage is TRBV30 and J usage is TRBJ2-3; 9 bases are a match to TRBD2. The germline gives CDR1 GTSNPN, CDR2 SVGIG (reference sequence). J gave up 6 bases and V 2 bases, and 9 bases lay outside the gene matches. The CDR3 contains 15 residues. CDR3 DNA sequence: TGTGCCTGGAGTCCCCTAGCGGGACCGTCGGATACGCAGTATTTT. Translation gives CAWSPLAGPSDTQYF.

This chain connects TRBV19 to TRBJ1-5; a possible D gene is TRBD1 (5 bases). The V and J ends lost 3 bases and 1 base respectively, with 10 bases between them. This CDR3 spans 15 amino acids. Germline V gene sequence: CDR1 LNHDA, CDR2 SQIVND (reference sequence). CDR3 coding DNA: TGTGCCAGTAGTATGGAGGGACGGAGCAATCAGCCCCAGCATTTT. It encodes CASSMEGRSNQPQHF.

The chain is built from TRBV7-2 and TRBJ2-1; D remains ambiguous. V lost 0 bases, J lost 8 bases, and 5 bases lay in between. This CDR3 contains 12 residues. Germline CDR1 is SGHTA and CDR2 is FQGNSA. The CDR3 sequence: CASSLALDEQFF. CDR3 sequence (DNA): TGTGCCAGCAGCTTAGCGTTGGATGAGCAGTTCTTC.

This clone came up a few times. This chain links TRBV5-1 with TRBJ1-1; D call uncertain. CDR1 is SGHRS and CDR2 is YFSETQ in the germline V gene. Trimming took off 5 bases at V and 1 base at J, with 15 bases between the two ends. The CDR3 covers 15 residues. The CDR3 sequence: CASSQNSARNTEAFF. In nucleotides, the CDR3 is TGCGCCAGCAGTCAAAACTCGGCCCGGAACACTGAAGCTTTCTTT.

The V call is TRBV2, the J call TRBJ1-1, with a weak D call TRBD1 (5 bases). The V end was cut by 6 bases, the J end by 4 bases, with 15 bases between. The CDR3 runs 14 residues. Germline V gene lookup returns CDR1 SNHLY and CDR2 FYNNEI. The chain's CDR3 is CASSVGRGATEAFF. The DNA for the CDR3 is TGTGCCAGCAGCGTCGGGAGGGGTGCCACTGAAGCTTTCTTT.

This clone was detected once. CDR3 loop: CASSDSGRAFRETQYF. The CDR3 bases are TGTGCCAGCAGCGATAGCGGGAGAGCCTTCCGAGAGACCCAGTACTTC. This chain links TRBV7-7 with TRBJ2-5, with TRBD2 identical over 9 bases. Trimming removed 5 bases from V and 4 bases from J; junction bases left unmatched: 11. The germline gives CDR1 SSHAT, CDR2 FNYEAQ (reference sequence). CDR3 length: 16 amino acids.

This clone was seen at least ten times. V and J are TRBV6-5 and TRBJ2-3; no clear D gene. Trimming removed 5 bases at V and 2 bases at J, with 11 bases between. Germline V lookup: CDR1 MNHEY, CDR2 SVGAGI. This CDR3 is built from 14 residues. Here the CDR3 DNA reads TGTGCCAGCAGTCCTACGGCTTACACAGATACGCAGTATTTT. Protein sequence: CASSPTAYTDTQYF.

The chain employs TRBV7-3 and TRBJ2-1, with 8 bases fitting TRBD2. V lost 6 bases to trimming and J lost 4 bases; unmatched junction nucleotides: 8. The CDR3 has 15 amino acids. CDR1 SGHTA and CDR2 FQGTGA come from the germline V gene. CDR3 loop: CASSYGRAGYNEQFF. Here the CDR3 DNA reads TGTGCCAGCAGTTACGGGAGGGCCGGGTACAATGAGCAGTTCTTC.

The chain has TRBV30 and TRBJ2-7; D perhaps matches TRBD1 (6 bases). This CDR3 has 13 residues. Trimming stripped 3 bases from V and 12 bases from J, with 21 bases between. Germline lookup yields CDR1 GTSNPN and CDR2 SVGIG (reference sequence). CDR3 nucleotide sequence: TGTGCCTGGAGACTCGAACAAGGGACACCCTGGTACTTC. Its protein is CAWRLEQGTPWYF.

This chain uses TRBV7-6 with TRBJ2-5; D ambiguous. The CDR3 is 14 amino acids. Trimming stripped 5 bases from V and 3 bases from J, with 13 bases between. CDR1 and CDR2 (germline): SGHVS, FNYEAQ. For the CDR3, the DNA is TGTGCCAGCAGCCTATCTCCTGCAGAAGAGACCCAGTACTTC. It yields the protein CASSLSPAEETQYF.

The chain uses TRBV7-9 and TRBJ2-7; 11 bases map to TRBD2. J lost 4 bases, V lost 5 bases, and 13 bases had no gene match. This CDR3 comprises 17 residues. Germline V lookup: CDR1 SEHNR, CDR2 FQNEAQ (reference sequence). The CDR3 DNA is TGTGCCAGCAGCCGGGGAGGGGTACTAGCGGGAGATTACGAGCAGTACTTC. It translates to CASSRGGVLAGDYEQYF. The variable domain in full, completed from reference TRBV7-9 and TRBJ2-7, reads DTGVSQNPRHKITKRGQNVTFRCDPISEHNRLYWYRQTLGQGPEFLTYFQNEAQLEKSRLLSDRFSAERPKGSFSTLEIQRTEQGDSAMYLCASSRGGVLAGDYEQYFGPGTRLTVT.

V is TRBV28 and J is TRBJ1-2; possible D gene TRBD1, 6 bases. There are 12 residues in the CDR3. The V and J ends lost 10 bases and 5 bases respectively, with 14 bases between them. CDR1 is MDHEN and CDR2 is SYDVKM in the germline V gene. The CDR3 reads CATVEGGYGYTF. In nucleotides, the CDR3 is TGTGCCACCGTGGAGGGGGGATATGGCTACACCTTC.

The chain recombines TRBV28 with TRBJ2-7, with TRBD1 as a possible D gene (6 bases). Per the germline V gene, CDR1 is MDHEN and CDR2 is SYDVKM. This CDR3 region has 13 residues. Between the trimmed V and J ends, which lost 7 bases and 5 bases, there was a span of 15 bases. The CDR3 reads CASTDGQRHEQYF. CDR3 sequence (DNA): TGTGCCAGCACCGATGGACAGCGCCACGAGCAGTACTTC.

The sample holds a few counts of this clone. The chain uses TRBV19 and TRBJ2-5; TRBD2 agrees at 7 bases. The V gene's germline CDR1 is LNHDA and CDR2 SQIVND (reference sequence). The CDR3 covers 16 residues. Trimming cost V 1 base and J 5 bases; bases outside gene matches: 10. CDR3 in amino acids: CASSIGSAGAGETQYF. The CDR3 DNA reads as TGTGCCAGTAGTATAGGCTCCGCGGGAGCGGGGGAGACCCAGTACTTC. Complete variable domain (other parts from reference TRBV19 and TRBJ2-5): DGGITQSPKYLFRKEGQNVTLSCEQNLNHDAMYWYRQDPGQGLRLIYYSQIVNDFQKGDIAEGYSVSREKKESFPLTVTSAQKNPTAFYLCASSIGSAGAGETQYFGPGTRLLVL.

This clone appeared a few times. CDR3 protein: CASKKGQGNTEAFF. The CDR3 DNA sequence: TGTGCCAGTAAGAAAGGACAGGGGAACACTGAAGCTTTCTTT. The chain recombines TRBV19 with TRBJ1-1; 8 bases match TRBD1. Germline values: CDR1 LNHDA, CDR2 SQIVND (reference sequence). V shed 7 bases and J 1 base; nucleotides not matched to a gene: 5. The CDR3 consists of 14 residues. Filled out from reference TRBV19 and TRBJ1-1, the complete variable domain reads DGGITQSPKYLFRKEGQNVTLSCEQNLNHDAMYWYRQDPGQGLRLIYYSQIVNDFQKGDIAEGYSVSREKKESFPLTVTSAQKNPTAFYLCASKKGQGNTEAFFGQGTRLTVV.